One and the same sample provided the 13 T cell receptor beta chains below, sequenced in a study of shared clonotypes between healthy human individuals. Data came from immunoSEQ multiplex PCR; TCRdb stores just in-frame clones and leaves some out. The sample has about 1.9 million clones; about 93% are singletons. The naive CD8 fraction comprised CD45RO-negative cells positively selected for CCR7 and excluded terminally differentiated effector memory CD45RA+ cells. Sequencing input: naive CD8+ T cells from PBMCs. The receptors come from a man aged 18-30 years in good health. Some clones in this sample may be carry-over from other donors' samples.

Turning to this clone: Other DNA sequences in this specimen translate into the identical CDR3. The chain combines TRBV2 with TRBJ2-2, with 9 bases matching TRBD2. CDR3 length equals 16 residues. Germline CDR1 reads SNHLY; CDR2 reads FYNNEI. Trimming cost V 2 bases and J 0 bases; bases outside gene matches: 1. The CDR3 bases are TGTGCCAGCAGTGAACCTAGCGGGGCGAACACCGGGGAGCTGTTTTTT. It specifies CASSEPSGANTGELFF.

The CDR3 region is CASSTNSYNEQFF. For the CDR3, the DNA is TGTGCCAGCAGCACTAATTCCTACAATGAGCAGTTCTTC. The rearrangement links TRBV6-1 to TRBJ2-1, with D unclear. CDR3 size: 13 residues. V was trimmed by 6 bases and J by 1 base, leaving 7 bases between them. Germline CDR1 is MNHNS and CDR2 is SASEGT.

The rearrangement links TRBV7-9 to TRBJ2-1; TRBD2 matches 8 bases. Germline trimming cut 5 bases from V and 8 bases from J; bases unmatched to any gene: 14. Germline loops: CDR1 SEHNR, CDR2 FQNEAQ (reference sequence). This CDR3 region has 16 residues. CDR3 sequence (DNA): TGTGCCAGCAGCCCGAGAGGTACTAGCGGATTCCATGAGCAGTTCTTC. Protein sequence: CASSPRGTSGFHEQFF.

The chain combines TRBV27 with TRBJ1-1; 7 nucleotides match TRBD1. V was clipped by 5 bases and J by 4 bases; unmatched bases: 10. Germline CDR1 is MNHEY and CDR2 is SMNVEV (reference sequence). CDR3 length: 15 residues. CDR3 sequence: CASSNRQGGGTEAFF. CDR3 DNA: TGTGCCAGCAGTAACCGACAGGGAGGGGGCACTGAAGCTTTCTTT.

This chain connects TRBV19 to TRBJ2-1, with unresolved D. The germline V gene encodes CDR1 LNHDA and CDR2 SQIVND (reference sequence). This CDR3 comprises 12 residues. V was cut by 5 bases and J by 5 bases, with 7 bases left in between. The CDR3 coding sequence is TGTGCCAGTAGTGGGCTACACAATGAGCAGTTCTTC. It translates to CASSGLHNEQFF.

This chain joins TRBV7-9 and TRBJ2-1, with unresolved D. The CDR3 covers 11 residues. The germline gives CDR1 SEHNR, CDR2 FQNEAQ (reference sequence). V was cut by 2 bases and J by 10 bases, with 6 bases left in between. CDR3 in amino acids: CASSLQREQFF. The CDR3 bases are TGTGCCAGCAGCTTACAACGCGAGCAGTTCTTC. The whole variable domain, remainder taken from reference TRBV7-9 and TRBJ2-1, is DTGVSQNPRHKITKRGQNVTFRCDPISEHNRLYWYRQTLGQGPEFLTYFQNEAQLEKSRLLSDRFSAERPKGSFSTLEIQRTEQGDSAMYLCASSLQREQFFGPGTRLTVL.

The V and J genes are TRBV28 and TRBJ2-1; D uncertain. The V gene lost 3 bases and the J gene lost 4 bases, with 13 bases spanning the gap. This CDR3 has 15 amino acids. From germline, CDR1 is MDHEN and CDR2 SYDVKM. CDR3 DNA sequence: TGTGCCAGCAGTTTCCCATTTACCCAGTACAATGAGCAGTTCTTC. It yields the protein CASSFPFTQYNEQFF. Combining the CDR3 with reference TRBV28 and TRBJ2-1 gives the whole variable domain DVKVTQSSRYLVKRTGEKVFLECVQDMDHENMFWYRQDPGLGLRLIYFSYDVKMKEKGDIPEGYSVSREKKERFSLILESASTNQTSMYLCASSFPFTQYNEQFFGPGTRLTVL.

V is TRBV5-6 and J is TRBJ2-6; maybe TRBD2 (6 bases). Germline-derived CDR1 and CDR2 are SGHDT and YYEEEE. This CDR3 has 16 amino acids. V dropped 2 bases and J dropped 0 bases, with 9 bases sitting between them. The CDR3 loop reads CASSFGSPSGANVLTF. As DNA, the CDR3 is TGTGCCAGCAGCTTCGGGAGTCCCTCTGGGGCCAACGTCCTGACTTTC.

This clone was counted between two and nine times. V usage is TRBV30 and J usage is TRBJ1-5; TRBD1 might be the D (6 bases). The CDR3 covers 14 residues. CDR1 and CDR2 from the germline V gene are GTSNPN and SVGIG (reference sequence). Trimming left V 1 base short and J 6 bases short, with 13 bases between. This CDR3 is CAWSETGFVQPQHF. CDR3 nucleotides: TGTGCCTGGAGTGAAACAGGGTTTGTTCAGCCCCAGCATTTT.

The chain carries TRBV19 and TRBJ2-6; no reliable D call. CDR3 size: 12 residues. In germline, CDR1 is LNHDA, CDR2 SQIVND (reference sequence). V was pared by 8 bases and J by 0 bases, with 2 bases between. The CDR3 bases are TGTGCCAGTGTCTCTGGGGCCAACGTCCTGACTTTC. Translation: CASVSGANVLTF.

The chain joins TRBV14 to TRBJ2-7; 10 bases agree with TRBD1. Germline V gene lookup returns CDR1 SGHDN and CDR2 FVKESK. The CDR3 runs 15 residues. V shed 4 bases, J shed 4 bases, and the junction held 7 bases outside the gene matches. The CDR3 reads CASSLTGTGVYEQYF. Here the CDR3 DNA reads TGTGCCAGCAGCCTCACCGGGACAGGGGTTTACGAGCAGTACTTC.

The J gene is TRBJ1-1, the V gene TRBV28, with D possibly matching TRBD1 (6 bases). Deletions cut 5 bases from V and 0 bases from J, with 19 bases between. This CDR3 is 17 amino acids long. Germline V gene data show CDR1 as MDHEN and CDR2 as SYDVKM. The CDR3 sequence is CASSTHRVSPMNTEAFF. CDR3 nucleotide sequence: TGTGCCAGCAGTACGCACAGGGTTTCCCCTATGAACACTGAAGCTTTCTTT.

This chain joins TRBV19 and TRBJ1-3, with D unresolved. Trimming pared 7 bases from V and 6 bases from J, leaving 10 bases between. The germline V gene encodes CDR1 LNHDA and CDR2 SQIVND (reference sequence). This CDR3 is built from 12 residues. CDR3 coding DNA: TGTGCCAGTAAACCAGGAGAAAACACCATATATTTT. Translated, it gives CASKPGENTIYF.